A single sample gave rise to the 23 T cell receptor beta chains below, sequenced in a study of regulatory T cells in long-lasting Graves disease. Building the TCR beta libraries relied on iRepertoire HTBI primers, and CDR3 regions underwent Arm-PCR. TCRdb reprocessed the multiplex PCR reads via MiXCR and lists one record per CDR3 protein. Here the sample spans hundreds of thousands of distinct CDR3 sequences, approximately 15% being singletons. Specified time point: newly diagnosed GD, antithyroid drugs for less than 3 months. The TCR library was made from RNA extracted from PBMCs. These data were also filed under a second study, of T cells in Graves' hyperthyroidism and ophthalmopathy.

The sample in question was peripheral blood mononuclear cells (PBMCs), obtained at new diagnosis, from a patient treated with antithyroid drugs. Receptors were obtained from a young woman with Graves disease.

In DNA, the CDR3 is TGTGCCAGCAGCCAAACGGTACTAGTTACAGATACGCAGTATTTT. It translates to CASSQTVLVTDTQYF. The genes are TRBV7-9 and TRBJ2-3, with a possible D match to TRBD2 (5 bases). Germline V lookup: CDR1 SEHNR, CDR2 FQNEAQ (reference sequence). With 5 bases removed from V and 3 bases from J, the gap between germline ends came to 15 bases. The CDR3 loop spans 15 amino acids.

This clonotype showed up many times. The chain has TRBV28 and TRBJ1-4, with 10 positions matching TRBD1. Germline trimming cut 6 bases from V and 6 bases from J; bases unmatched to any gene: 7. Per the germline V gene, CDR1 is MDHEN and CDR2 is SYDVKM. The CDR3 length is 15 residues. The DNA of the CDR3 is TGTGCCAGCAGCTTCTCCGGGACAGGGGATGAAAAACTGTTTTTT. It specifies CASSFSGTGDEKLFF. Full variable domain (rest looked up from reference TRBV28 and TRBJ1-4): DVKVTQSSRYLVKRTGEKVFLECVQDMDHENMFWYRQDPGLGLRLIYFSYDVKMKEKGDIPEGYSVSREKKERFSLILESASTNQTSMYLCASSFSGTGDEKLFFGSGTQLSVL.

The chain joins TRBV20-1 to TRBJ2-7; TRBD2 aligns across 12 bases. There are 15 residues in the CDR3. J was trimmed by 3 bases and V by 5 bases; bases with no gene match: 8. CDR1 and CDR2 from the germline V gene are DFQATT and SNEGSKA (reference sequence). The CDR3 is CSAGTSGRSYYEQYF. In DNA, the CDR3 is TGCAGTGCTGGCACTAGCGGGAGGTCTTACTACGAGCAGTACTTC.

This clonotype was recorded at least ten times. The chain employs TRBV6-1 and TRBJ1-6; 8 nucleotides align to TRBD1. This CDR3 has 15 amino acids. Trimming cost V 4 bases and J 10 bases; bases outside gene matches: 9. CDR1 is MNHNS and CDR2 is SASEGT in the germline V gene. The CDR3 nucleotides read TGTGCCAGCAGTGTGACAGGGGAGAGTGGGTCACCCCTCCACTTT. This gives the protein CASSVTGESGSPLHF.

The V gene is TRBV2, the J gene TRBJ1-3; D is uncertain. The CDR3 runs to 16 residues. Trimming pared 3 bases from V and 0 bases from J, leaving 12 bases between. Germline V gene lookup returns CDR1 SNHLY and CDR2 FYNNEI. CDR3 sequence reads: CASSDFIGNSGNTIYF. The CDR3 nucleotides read TGTGCCAGCAGTGATTTTATTGGGAACTCTGGAAACACCATATATTTT.

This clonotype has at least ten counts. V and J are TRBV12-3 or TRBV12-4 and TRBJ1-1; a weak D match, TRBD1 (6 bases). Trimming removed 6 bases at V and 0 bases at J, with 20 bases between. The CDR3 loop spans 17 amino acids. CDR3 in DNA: TGTGCCAGCAGCCAAGGGGGTGGGAGGGCGGTGAACACTGAAGCTTTCTTT. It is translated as CASSQGGGRAVNTEAFF.

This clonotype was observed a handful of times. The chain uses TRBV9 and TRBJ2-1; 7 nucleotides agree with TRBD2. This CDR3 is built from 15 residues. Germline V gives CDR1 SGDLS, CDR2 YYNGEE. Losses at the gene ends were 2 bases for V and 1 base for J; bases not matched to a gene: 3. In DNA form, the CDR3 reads TGTGCCAGCAGCGTTGGGACTACTTCCTACAATGAGCAGTTCTTC. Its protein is CASSVGTTSYNEQFF.

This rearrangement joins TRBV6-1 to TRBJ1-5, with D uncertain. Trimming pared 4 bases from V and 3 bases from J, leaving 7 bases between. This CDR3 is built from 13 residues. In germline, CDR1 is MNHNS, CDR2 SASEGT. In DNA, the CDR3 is TGTGCCAGCAGTGTCGAGGTCAATCAGCCCCAGCATTTT. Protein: CASSVEVNQPQHF.

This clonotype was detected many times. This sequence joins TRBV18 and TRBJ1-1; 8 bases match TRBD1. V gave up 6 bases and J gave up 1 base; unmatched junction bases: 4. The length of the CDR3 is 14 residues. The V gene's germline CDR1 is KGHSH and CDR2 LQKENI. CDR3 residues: CASSRQGQNTEAFF. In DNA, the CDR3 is TGTGCCAGCTCGCGACAGGGGCAGAACACTGAAGCTTTCTTT.

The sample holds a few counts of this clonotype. CDR3 region: CATSDGGTDTQYF. The CDR3 region has the DNA TGTGCCACCAGTGACGGAGGGACAGATACGCAGTATTTT. The chain couples TRBV24-1 to TRBJ2-3; tentative D call: TRBD2 (6 bases). V was trimmed by 4 bases and J by 3 bases, leaving 7 bases between them. This CDR3 comprises 13 residues. Germline CDR1 is KGHDR and CDR2 is SFDVKD.

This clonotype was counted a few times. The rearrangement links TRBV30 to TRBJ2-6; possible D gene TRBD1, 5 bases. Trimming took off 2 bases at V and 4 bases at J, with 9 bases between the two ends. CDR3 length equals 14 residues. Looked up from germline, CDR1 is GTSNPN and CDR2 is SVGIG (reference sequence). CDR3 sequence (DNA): TGTGCCTGGAGTAAAGGGGCGGGGGCCAACGTCCTGACTTTC. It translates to CAWSKGAGANVLTF.

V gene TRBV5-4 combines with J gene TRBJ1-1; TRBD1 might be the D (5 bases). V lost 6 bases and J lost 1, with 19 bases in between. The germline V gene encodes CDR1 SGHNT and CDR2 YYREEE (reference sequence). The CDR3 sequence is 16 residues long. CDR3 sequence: CASIRGTGNANTEAFF. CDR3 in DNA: TGTGCCAGCATACGGGGGACCGGAAATGCGAACACTGAAGCTTTCTTT.

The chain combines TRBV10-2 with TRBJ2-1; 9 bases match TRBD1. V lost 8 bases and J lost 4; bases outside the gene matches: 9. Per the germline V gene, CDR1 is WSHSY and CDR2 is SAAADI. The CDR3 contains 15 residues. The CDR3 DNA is TGCGCCAGCGAGCAGGTCGGGACAGGGTACAATGAGCAGTTCTTC. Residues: CASEQVGTGYNEQFF.

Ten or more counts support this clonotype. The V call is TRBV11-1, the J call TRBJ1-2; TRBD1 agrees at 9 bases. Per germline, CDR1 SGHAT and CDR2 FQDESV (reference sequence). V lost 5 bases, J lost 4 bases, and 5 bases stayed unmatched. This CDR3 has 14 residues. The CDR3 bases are TGTGCCAGCAGCACACCGGGACAGGGCTATGGCTACACCTTC. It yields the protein CASSTPGQGYGYTF.

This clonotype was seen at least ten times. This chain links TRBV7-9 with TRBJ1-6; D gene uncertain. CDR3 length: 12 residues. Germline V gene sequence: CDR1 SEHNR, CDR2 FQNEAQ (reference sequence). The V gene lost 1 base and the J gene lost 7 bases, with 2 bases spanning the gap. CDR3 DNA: TGTGCCAGCAGCTTAGAAAATTCACCCCTCCACTTT. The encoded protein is CASSLENSPLHF.

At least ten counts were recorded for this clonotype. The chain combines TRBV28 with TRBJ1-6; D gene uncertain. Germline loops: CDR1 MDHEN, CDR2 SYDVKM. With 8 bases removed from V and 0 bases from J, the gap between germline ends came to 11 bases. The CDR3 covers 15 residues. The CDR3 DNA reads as TGTGCCAGCCAGAAGACCTCCTCCTATAATTCACCCCTCCACTTT. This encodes CASQKTSSYNSPLHF.

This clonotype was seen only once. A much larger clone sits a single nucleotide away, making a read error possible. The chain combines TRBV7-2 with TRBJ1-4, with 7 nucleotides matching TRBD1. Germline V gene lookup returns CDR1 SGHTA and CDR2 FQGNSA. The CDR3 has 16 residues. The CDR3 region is CASNRQGGGLREELFF. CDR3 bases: TGTGCCAGCAACCGACAGGGAGGAGGATTGCGTGAAGAACTGTTTTTT.

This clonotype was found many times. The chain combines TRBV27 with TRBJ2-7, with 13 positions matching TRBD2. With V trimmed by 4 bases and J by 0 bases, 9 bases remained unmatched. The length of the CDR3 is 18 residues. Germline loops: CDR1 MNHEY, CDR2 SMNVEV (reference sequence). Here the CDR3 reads CASSSLGLAGLSSYEQYF. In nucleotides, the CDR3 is TGTGCCAGCAGTTCACTGGGACTAGCGGGATTAAGCTCCTACGAGCAGTACTTC.

CDR3 sequence (DNA): TGCAGTGCCATAGGACTAGCGGGAGTCAATGAGCAGTTCTTC. Protein product: CSAIGLAGVNEQFF. V is TRBV20-1 and J is TRBJ2-1, with TRBD2 matching 13 bases. V gave up 6 bases and J gave up 6 bases; unmatched junction bases: 5. Germline V CDR1 and CDR2: DFQATT, SNEGSKA (reference sequence). The CDR3 covers 14 residues.

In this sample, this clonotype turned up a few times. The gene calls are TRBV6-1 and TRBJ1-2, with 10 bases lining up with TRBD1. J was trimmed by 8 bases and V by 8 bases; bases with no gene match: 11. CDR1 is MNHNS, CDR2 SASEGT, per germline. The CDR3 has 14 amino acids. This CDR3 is CASGGGQGSDGYTF. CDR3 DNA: TGTGCCAGCGGGGGGGGACAGGGGTCTGACGGCTACACCTTC.

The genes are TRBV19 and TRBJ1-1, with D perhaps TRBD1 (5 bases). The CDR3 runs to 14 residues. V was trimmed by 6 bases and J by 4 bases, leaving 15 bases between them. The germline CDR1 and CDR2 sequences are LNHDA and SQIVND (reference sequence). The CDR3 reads CASSIRGRGTEAFF. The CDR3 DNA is TGTGCCAGTAGCATCCGGGGACGGGGCACTGAAGCTTTCTTT.

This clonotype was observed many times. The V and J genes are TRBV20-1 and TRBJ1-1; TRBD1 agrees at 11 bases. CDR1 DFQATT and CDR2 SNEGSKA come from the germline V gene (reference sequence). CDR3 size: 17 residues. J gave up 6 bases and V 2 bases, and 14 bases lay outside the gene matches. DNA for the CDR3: TGCAGTGCTAGAAGGCACGGACAGGGGGCGCGAGTCCCTGAAGCTTTCTTT. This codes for CSARRHGQGARVPEAFF.

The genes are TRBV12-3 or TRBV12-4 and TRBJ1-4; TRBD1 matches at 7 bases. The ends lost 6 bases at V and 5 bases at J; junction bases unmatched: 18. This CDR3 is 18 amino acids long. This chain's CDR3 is CASSNWDRLGRENEKLFF. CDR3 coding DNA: TGTGCCAGCAGCAACTGGGACAGATTGGGTAGGGAGAATGAAAAACTGTTTTTT.